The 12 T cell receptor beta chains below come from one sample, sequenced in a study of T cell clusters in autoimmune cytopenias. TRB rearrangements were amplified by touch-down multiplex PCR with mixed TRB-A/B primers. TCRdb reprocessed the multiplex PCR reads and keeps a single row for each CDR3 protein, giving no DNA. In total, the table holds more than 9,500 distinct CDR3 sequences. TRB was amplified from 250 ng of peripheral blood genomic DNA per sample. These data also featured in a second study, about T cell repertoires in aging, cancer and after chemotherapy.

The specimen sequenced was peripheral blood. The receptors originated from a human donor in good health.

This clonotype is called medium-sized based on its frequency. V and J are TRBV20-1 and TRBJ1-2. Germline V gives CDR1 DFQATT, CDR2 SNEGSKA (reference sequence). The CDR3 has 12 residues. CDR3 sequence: CSARLSLYGYTF.

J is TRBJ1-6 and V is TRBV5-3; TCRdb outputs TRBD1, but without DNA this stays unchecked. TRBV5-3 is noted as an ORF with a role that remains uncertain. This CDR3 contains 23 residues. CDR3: CARSLGPRGTGQSPRRFYSPLHF.

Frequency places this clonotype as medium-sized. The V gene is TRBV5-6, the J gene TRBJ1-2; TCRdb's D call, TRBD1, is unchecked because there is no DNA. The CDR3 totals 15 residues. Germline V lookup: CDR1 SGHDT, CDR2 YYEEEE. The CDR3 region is CASSWGYGGESGYTF.

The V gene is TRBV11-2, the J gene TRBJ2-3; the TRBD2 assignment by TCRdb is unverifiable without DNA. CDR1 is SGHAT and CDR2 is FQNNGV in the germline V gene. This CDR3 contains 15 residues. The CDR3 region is CASSYAGLNTDTQYF.

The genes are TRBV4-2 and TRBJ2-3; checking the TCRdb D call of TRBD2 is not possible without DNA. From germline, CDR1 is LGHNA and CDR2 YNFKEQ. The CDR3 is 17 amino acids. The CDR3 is CASSQAVTSGGADTQYF.

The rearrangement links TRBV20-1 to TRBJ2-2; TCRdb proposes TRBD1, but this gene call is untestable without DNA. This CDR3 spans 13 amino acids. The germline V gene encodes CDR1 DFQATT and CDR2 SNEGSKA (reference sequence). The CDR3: CSARQGATGELFF.

The CDR3 here is CATSVRGSGTDTQYF. This chain connects TRBV24-1 to TRBJ2-3; TCRdb reports TRBD1, a call that lacks DNA to check it against. The CDR3 extends over 15 amino acids. The germline V gene encodes CDR1 KGHDR and CDR2 SFDVKD.

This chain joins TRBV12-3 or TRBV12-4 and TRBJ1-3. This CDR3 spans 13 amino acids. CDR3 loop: CASSLVGGNTIYF.

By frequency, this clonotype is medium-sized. The CDR3 loop is CASSSSGPWNSPLHF. The V call is TRBV6-5, the J call TRBJ1-6. This CDR3 has 15 amino acids. Germline V gives CDR1 MNHEY, CDR2 SVGAGI.

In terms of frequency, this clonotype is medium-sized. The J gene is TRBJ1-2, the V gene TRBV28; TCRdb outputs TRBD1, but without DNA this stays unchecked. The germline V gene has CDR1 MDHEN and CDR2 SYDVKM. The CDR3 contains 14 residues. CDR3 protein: CASSVTGGGDGYTF.

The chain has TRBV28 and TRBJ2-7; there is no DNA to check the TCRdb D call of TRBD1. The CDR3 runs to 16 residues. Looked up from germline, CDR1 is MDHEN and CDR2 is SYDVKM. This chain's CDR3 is CASSSLLGTGGYEQYF.

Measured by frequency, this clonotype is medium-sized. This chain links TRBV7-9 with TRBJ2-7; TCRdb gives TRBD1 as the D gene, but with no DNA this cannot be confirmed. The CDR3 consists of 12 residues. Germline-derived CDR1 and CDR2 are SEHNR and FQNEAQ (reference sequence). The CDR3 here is CASQTGLREQYF.